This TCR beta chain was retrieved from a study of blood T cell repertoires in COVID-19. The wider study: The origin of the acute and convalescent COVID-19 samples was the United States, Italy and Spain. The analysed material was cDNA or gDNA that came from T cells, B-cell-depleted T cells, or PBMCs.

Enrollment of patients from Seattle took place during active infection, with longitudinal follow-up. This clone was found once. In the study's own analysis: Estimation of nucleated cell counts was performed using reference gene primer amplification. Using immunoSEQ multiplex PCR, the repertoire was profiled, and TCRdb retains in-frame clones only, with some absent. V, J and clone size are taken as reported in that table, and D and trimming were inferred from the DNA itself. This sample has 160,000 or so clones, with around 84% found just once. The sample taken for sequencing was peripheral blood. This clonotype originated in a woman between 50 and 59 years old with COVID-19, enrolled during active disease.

CDR3 sequence reads: CASSSGGFGYNEQFF. CDR3 DNA sequence: TGTGCCAGCAGCTCGGGGGGTTTTGGGTACAATGAGCAGTTCTTC. V and J are TRBV5-4 and TRBJ2-1; 7 nucleotides agree with TRBD2. The CDR3 loop spans 15 amino acids. Germline values: CDR1 SGHNT, CDR2 YYREEE (reference sequence). The J segment lost 4 bases and the V segment lost 3 bases, leaving 7 bases of the junction unmatched.